There are a few counts of the clone carrying this T cell receptor (beta chain). The target antigen is unknown. It was genomic DNA that served as the template for profiling TCR beta VDJ and CDR3. TCRdb ran MiXCR on the reads and lists one entry per CDR3 protein. This repertoire shows more than 150,000 distinct CDR3 sequences, around 48% found once; its top ten account for under 2%. V gave up 7 bases and J gave up 10 bases, with 16 bases separating them. Germline CDR1 is SNHLY and CDR2 is FYNNEI. This CDR3 has 13 residues. The sample comes from a study of CD8+CD57+ T cells in acquired aplastic anemia. Looking at the study overall: Each DNA sample taken from sorted CD4+ and CD8+ cells came to about 3.4 ug on average.

Patients selected for sequencing had displayed CD8+CD57+ cell expansion by flow cytometry. Every patient had severe acquired aplastic anemia. Broader study findings: The study found no significant CD8+ Simpson's diversity difference between patients and controls. Some 31 sequences, all CD8+ CDR3, were shared between patients and controls.

The sequenced sample consisted of sorted CD4+, CD8+, or CD8+CD57+ T cells (not recorded which) from PBMCs. This chain links TRBV2 with TRBJ1-4; D perhaps matches TRBD1 (5 bases). The clonotype was recovered from a human donor with aplastic anemia. CDR3 residues: CASTGNPPGKLFF. For the CDR3, the DNA is TGTGCCAGCACAGGGAATCCACCGGGAAAACTGTTTTTT.